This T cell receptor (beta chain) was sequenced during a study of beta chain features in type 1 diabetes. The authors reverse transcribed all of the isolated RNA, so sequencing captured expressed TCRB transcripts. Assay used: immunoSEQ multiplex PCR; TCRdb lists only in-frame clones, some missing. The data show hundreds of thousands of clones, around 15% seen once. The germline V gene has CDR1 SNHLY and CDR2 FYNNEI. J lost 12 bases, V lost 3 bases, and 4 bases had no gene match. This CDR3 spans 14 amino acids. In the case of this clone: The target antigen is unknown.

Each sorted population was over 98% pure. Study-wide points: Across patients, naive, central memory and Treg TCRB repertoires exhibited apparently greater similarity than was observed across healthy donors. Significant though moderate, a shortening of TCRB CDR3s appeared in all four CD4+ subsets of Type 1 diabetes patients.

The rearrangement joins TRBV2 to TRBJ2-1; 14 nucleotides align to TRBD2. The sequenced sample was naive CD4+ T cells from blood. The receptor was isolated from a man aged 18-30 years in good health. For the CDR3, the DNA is TGTGCCAGCAGTGAGGGACTAGCGGGAGTAAGGCAGTTCTTC. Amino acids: CASSEGLAGVRQFF.